Listed here are 15 T cell receptor beta chains from one sample, sequenced in a study of cytomegalovirus exposure and HLA in healthy donors (dated by TCRdb to about 2017). Libraries were constructed by the immunoSEQ multiplex PCR assay. A mixture of 60 forward primers for TCR Vbeta segments and 13 reverse primers for TCR Jbeta segments was used in the multiplex PCR. This is the immuneACCESS table as TCRdb keeps it, with only in-frame sequences that have V and J called. A part of the clones is gone; compared with another copy, unresolved V genes explain less than half, and the rest is unexplained. The sample table holds about 140,000 clones, of which about three quarters were seen once. The ten largest make up around 3.6% of the sample. Sequenced: PBMCs. Source of these receptors: a young man in good health and CMV-seronegative.

This clone was observed a few times. The gene calls are TRBV4-1 and TRBJ1-4; D is unclear. Trimming left V 1 base short and J 0 bases short, with 12 bases between. This CDR3 region has 17 residues. Germline V CDR1 and CDR2: MGHRA, YSYEKL. Here the CDR3 reads CASSQVVRQTTNEKLFF. The CDR3 coding sequence is TGCGCCAGCAGCCAAGTGGTCAGGCAAACAACTAATGAAAAACTGTTTTTT.

The chain links TRBV5-4 to TRBJ2-7; TRBD2 aligns across 8 bases. The germline V gene encodes CDR1 SGHNT and CDR2 YYREEE (reference sequence). This CDR3 has 15 amino acids. Unmatched junction bases numbered 5, after V lost 1 base and J lost 2 bases. The CDR3, as DNA: TGTGCCAGCAGCTTGAGCAGCGGGGGCCCCTACGAGCAGTACTTC. Its translation: CASSLSSGGPYEQYF.

The chain is built from TRBV2 and TRBJ2-7; the D is unclear. Trimming left V 6 bases short and J 0 bases short, with 18 bases between. CDR1 is SNHLY, CDR2 FYNNEI, per germline. The CDR3 totals 16 residues. The CDR3 reads CASRATAGTSSYEQYF. DNA for the CDR3: TGTGCCAGCAGGGCGACGGCAGGCACTTCCTCCTACGAGCAGTACTTC.

CDR3 coding DNA: TGTGCCAGCTCACCCGCCAGGGAACTTGGCTACACCTTC. It translates to CASSPARELGYTF. This chain joins TRBV18 and TRBJ1-2, with D possibly matching TRBD1 (5 bases). The CDR3 totals 13 residues. V lost 3 bases to trimming and J lost 7 bases, with 12 bases between them. Germline CDR1 is KGHSH and CDR2 is LQKENI.

This clone was seen a handful of times. The V call is TRBV30, the J call TRBJ1-1, with 7 nucleotides matching TRBD1. The CDR3 length is 13 residues. V lost 4 bases, J lost 5 bases, and 7 bases stayed unmatched. Germline lookup yields CDR1 GTSNPN and CDR2 SVGIG (reference sequence). In nucleotides, the CDR3 is TGTGCCTGGAAGCGGCAGGGGGTGACTGAAGCTTTCTTT. It specifies CAWKRQGVTEAFF. The full variable domain, its missing parts supplied by reference TRBV30 and TRBJ1-1, is SQTIHQWPATLVQPVGSPLSLECTVEGTSNPNLYWYRQAAGRGLQLLFYSVGIGQISSEVPQNLSASRPQDRQFILSSKKLLLSDSGFYLCAWKRQGVTEAFFGQGTRLTVV.

The chain links TRBV7-2 to TRBJ2-3, with 7 bases lining up with TRBD1. Germline V gene sequence: CDR1 SGHTA, CDR2 FQGNSA. J gave up 4 bases and V 5 bases, and 6 bases lay outside the gene matches. This CDR3 comprises 14 residues. The CDR3 bases are TGTGCCAGCAGCCGACAGGGTGTGCCAGATACGCAGTATTTT. Its protein product is CASSRQGVPDTQYF.

This clone was found a few times. This chain uses TRBV10-1 with TRBJ1-4; D is perhaps TRBD1 (6 bases). CDR1 is WNHNN, CDR2 SYGVQD, per germline (reference sequence). CDR3 size: 16 residues. V lost 6 bases to trimming and J lost 6 bases, with 20 bases between them. DNA for the CDR3: TGCGCCAGCAGCGACATGCCACGGGACAACCATGAAAAACTGTTTTTT. Translated: CASSDMPRDNHEKLFF.

This clone was recorded a few times. The chain joins TRBV19 to TRBJ2-5, with 8 positions matching TRBD1. Germline V CDR1 and CDR2: LNHDA, SQIVND (reference sequence). The V segment lost 4 bases and the J segment 1 base; nucleotides outside the gene matches: 5. The CDR3 runs 15 residues. This chain's CDR3 is CASSRDRKSQETQYF. As DNA, the CDR3 is TGTGCCAGTAGTAGGGACAGGAAATCCCAAGAGACCCAGTACTTC.

The chain employs TRBV27 and TRBJ2-1; 11 positions agree with TRBD2. The germline gives CDR1 MNHEY, CDR2 SMNVEV (reference sequence). The CDR3 totals 17 residues. With V trimmed by 2 bases and J by 4 bases, 7 bases remained unmatched. CDR3 region: CASSLGLAGGEYNEQFF. CDR3 DNA sequence: TGTGCCAGCAGTTTAGGGCTAGCGGGGGGCGAATACAATGAGCAGTTCTTC.

The J gene is TRBJ1-5, the V gene TRBV19, with D tentatively TRBD1 (6 bases). CDR3 length: 12 amino acids. CDR1 and CDR2 from the germline V gene are LNHDA and SQIVND (reference sequence). V lost 6 bases, J lost 8 bases, and 11 bases lay in between. CDR3 protein: CASSQGLEPQHF. Here the CDR3 DNA reads TGTGCCAGTAGCCAGGGGTTGGAGCCCCAGCATTTT.

CDR3 region: CASSLETSGVHNEQFF. Here the CDR3 DNA reads TGTGCCAGCAGCTTAGAAACTAGCGGGGTCCACAATGAGCAGTTCTTC. This chain connects TRBV7-3 to TRBJ2-1, with 10 bases aligning to TRBD2. CDR3 length: 16 residues. Per the germline V gene, CDR1 is SGHTA and CDR2 is FQGTGA. With V trimmed by 2 bases and J by 5 bases, 6 bases remained unmatched. Full variable domain (missing parts from reference TRBV7-3 and TRBJ2-1): GAGVSQTPSNKVTEKGKYVELRCDPISGHTALYWYRQSLGQGPEFLIYFQGTGAADDSGLPNDRFFAVRPEGSVSTLKIQRTERGDSAVYLCASSLETSGVHNEQFFGPGTRLTVL.

The V call is TRBV11-3, the J call TRBJ2-6; possible D gene TRBD2, 7 bases. Germline values: CDR1 SGHNT, CDR2 YENEEA. The V gene lost 5 bases and the J gene lost 4 bases, with 18 bases spanning the gap. This CDR3 spans 17 amino acids. DNA of the CDR3: TGTGCCAGCAGCCAGGGTGGGGGGGCGGCCGGGGCCAACGTCCTGACTTTC. This encodes CASSQGGGAAGANVLTF.

The chain couples TRBV7-9 to TRBJ2-1; possibly TRBD1 for D (5 bases). This CDR3 spans 15 amino acids. Trimming shortened V by 2 bases and J by 5 bases, and 13 bases separated the two germline ends. Looked up from germline, CDR1 is SEHNR and CDR2 is FQNEAQ (reference sequence). CDR3 in DNA: TGTGCCAGCAGCTTATGGCAGGGCTATAACAATGAGCAGTTCTTC. It codes for CASSLWQGYNNEQFF.

The rearrangement uses TRBV5-1 and TRBJ2-2; the match to TRBD1 covers 7 bases. The germline V gene encodes CDR1 SGHRS and CDR2 YFSETQ. Trimming cost V 7 bases and J 7 bases; bases outside gene matches: 13. The CDR3 runs to 15 residues. In DNA, the CDR3 is TGCGCCAGCGTCCGGGACAGAGGCGTCAACGGGGAGCTGTTTTTT. Protein sequence: CASVRDRGVNGELFF.

This clone has only a few counts. The V call is TRBV19, the J call TRBJ2-7; 11 nucleotides align to TRBD1. V trimming: 6 bases; J trimming: 4 bases; junction bases outside the gene matches: 8. The germline CDR1 and CDR2 sequences are LNHDA and SQIVND (reference sequence). The CDR3 runs to 15 residues. The CDR3 protein is CASRSTGQGVYEQYF. The CDR3 DNA reads TGTGCCAGTAGGTCTACGGGACAGGGGGTTTACGAGCAGTACTTC.